This T cell receptor beta chain was profiled in a study of blood T cell repertoires in COVID-19. Overall study: Samples came from the United States, Italy and Spain, spanning acute and convalescent COVID-19. T cells, B-cell-depleted T cells, or PBMCs provided the cDNA or gDNA that served as material.

How the authors handled the data: Reference gene primers were amplified, and this amplification served to estimate nucleated cell counts. Here immunoSEQ multiplex PCR was the method, and the copy in TCRdb shows in-frame clones only, minus some. The V and J calls and clone size come from that table; D and trimming were worked out from the DNA. The table includes thousands of clones, 75% to 90% detected once. The CDR3 runs 14 residues. The germline V gene encodes CDR1 SGHTA and CDR2 FQGNSA. V was clipped by 0 bases and J by 7 bases; unmatched bases: 3. The sequenced sample consisted of peripheral blood. The V gene is TRBV7-2, the J gene TRBJ1-2; 9 bases match TRBD1. The clonotype was recovered from an elderly man with active COVID-19. The CDR3 nucleotides read TGTGCCAGCAGCTTAGCGGGACAGGGAACTGGCTACACCTTC. Protein sequence: CASSLAGQGTGYTF.